The rows below give T cell receptor beta chains drawn from one sample of a study of identical twins. A single record per CDR3 protein comes from TCRdb applying MiXCR to the 5' RACE reads. The sample records more than 350,000 distinct CDR3 sequences, roughly 9% being singletons. Input material: naive T cells sorted from blood. Receptors were obtained from a woman aged 45-60 years in good health. The CDR3 runs from the conserved cysteine through the conserved F or W. The D gene is left open where the match is weak. Clone sizes are given selectively: once, few, many, or a class where the clone is expanded.

J | V | D | size | CDR3 | DNA
TRBJ1-1 | TRBV29-1 | . | . | CSVEKGITEAFF | TGCAGCGTTGAGAAGGGGATCACTGAAGCTTTCTTT
TRBJ2-1 | TRBV12-3/TRBV12-4 | TRBD2 | few | CASRPPGLAYNEQFF | TGTGCCAGCAGACCCCCGGGACTAGCCTACAATGAGCAGTTCTTC
TRBJ1-2 | TRBV4-1 | . | many | CASSQYDTDNYGYTF | TGCGCCAGCAGCCAGTACGACACGGATAACTATGGCTACACCTTC
TRBJ2-1 | TRBV6-6 | . | . | CASSRETTSYNEQFF | TGTGCCAGCAGCCGCGAGACTACCTCCTACAATGAGCAGTTCTTC
TRBJ2-7 | TRBV4-1 | . | . | CASSQPSAEQYF | TGCGCCAGCAGCCAACCCTCTGCCGAGCAGTACTTC
TRBJ2-3 | TRBV12-3/TRBV12-4 | . | . | CASSPARHITDTQYF | TGTGCCAGCAGCCCCGCGCGGCATATCACAGATACGCAGTATTTT
TRBJ1-1 | TRBV3-1 | TRBD1 | . | CASSRQGFTEAFF | TGTGCCAGCAGCCGACAGGGTTTCACTGAAGCTTTCTTT
TRBJ2-6 | TRBV7-8 | TRBD1 | . | CASTPTGGGSGANVLTF | TGTGCCAGCACCCCGACAGGGGGGGGTTCTGGGGCCAACGTCCTGACTTTC
TRBJ2-1 | TRBV5-6 | . | many | CASSLFEDNEQFF | TGTGCCAGCAGCTTGTTTGAGGACAATGAGCAGTTCTTC
TRBJ1-1 | TRBV5-1 | TRBD1 | few | CASSPQGARTEAFF | TGCGCCAGCAGCCCACAGGGGGCGCGTACTGAAGCTTTCTTT
TRBJ2-2 | TRBV4-1 | TRBD2 | . | CASSQTLGGSYTGELFF | TGCGCCAGCAGCCAAACCCTGGGCGGGAGTTATACCGGGGAGCTGTTTTTT
TRBJ2-2 | TRBV5-1 | . | many | CASRRDTGELFF | TGCGCCAGCAGGCGAGACACCGGGGAGCTGTTTTTT
TRBJ1-1 | TRBV18 | . | . | CASSPPEQANTEAFF | TGTGCCAGCTCACCACCCGAACAGGCTAACACTGAAGCTTTCTTT
TRBJ1-3 | TRBV25-1 | . | many | CASSDIRTAGNTIYF | TGTGCCAGCAGTGATATTAGAACAGCCGGAAACACCATATATTTT
TRBJ2-2 | TRBV12-3/TRBV12-4 | . | . | CASSGQFGGELFF | TGTGCCAGCAGTGGGCAGTTCGGCGGGGAGCTGTTTTTT
TRBJ2-5 | TRBV24-1 | TRBD1 | few | CATSDLTGTGSETQYF | TGTGCCACCAGTGATTTGACCGGGACAGGGTCAGAGACCCAGTACTTC
TRBJ2-3 | TRBV5-1 | . | many | CASSYGQLGPDTQYF | TGCGCCAGCAGCTATGGACAGTTGGGGCCAGATACGCAGTATTTT